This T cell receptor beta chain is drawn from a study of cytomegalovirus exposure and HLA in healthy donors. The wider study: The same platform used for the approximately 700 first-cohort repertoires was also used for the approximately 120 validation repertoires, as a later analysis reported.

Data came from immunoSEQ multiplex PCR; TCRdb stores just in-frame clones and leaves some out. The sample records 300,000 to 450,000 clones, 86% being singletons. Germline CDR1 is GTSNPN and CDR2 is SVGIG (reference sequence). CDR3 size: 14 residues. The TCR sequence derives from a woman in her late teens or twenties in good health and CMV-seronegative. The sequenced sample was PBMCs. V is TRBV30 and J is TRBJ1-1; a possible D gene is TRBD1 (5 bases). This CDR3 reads CARGLSGPGAEAFF. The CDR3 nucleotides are TGTGCTCGGGGCTTATCGGGGCCGGGGGCTGAAGCTTTCTTT.